This passage covers 32 T cell receptor beta chains from one sample sequenced in a study of blood T cell repertoires in COVID-19. Produced via immunoSEQ multiplex PCR; TCRdb's table is partial and in-frame only. The table has about 250,000 clones, around 85% seen once. Sequencing used peripheral blood. The receptors shown here come from a human donor with COVID-19, enrolled during active disease. The donor label of this sample is uncertain.

The V call is TRBV18, the J call TRBJ2-5; perhaps TRBD1 as D (5 bases). Trimming took off 3 bases at V and 1 base at J, with 12 bases between the two ends. The CDR3 length is 15 residues. Per germline, CDR1 KGHSH and CDR2 LQKENI. In nucleotides, the CDR3 is TGTGCCAGCTCACCCCAGGGCGGCTCCCAAGAGACCCAGTACTTC. This translates into CASSPQGGSQETQYF.

The chain recombines TRBV25-1 with TRBJ1-1; possible D gene TRBD1, 5 bases. This CDR3 has 15 amino acids. V lost 5 bases and J 5 bases, leaving 18 bases between the germline ends. CDR1 and CDR2 from the germline V gene are MGHDK and SYGVNS. The CDR3 here is CASSKEEGLRTEAFF. In nucleotides, the CDR3 is TGTGCCAGCAGTAAAGAGGAGGGGCTGAGAACTGAAGCTTTCTTT.

This chain connects TRBV30 to TRBJ2-5; 13 nucleotides align to TRBD2. The CDR3 extends over 19 amino acids. In germline, CDR1 is GTSNPN, CDR2 SVGIG (reference sequence). V lost 0 bases to trimming and J lost 1 base; unmatched junction nucleotides: 11. Written as DNA, the CDR3 is TGTGCCTGGAGTGTAGGTGGACTAGCGGGAGTGGTATCCCAAGAGACCCAGTACTTC. This sequence encodes CAWSVGGLAGVVSQETQYF. Using reference TRBV30 and TRBJ2-5 for the parts outside the CDR3, the full variable domain is SQTIHQWPATLVQPVGSPLSLECTVEGTSNPNLYWYRQAAGRGLQLLFYSVGIGQISSEVPQNLSASRPQDRQFILSSKKLLLSDSGFYLCAWSVGGLAGVVSQETQYFGPGTRLLVL.

Written as DNA, the CDR3 is TGTGCCAGCAGTTACTCGGCGAACACTGAAGCTTTCTTT. This sequence encodes CASSYSANTEAFF. The V call is TRBV6-5, the J call TRBJ1-1; no reliable D call. The CDR3 has 13 residues. Trimming shortened V by 0 bases and J by 1 base, and 3 bases separated the two germline ends. Germline-derived CDR1 and CDR2 are MNHEY and SVGAGI.

The chain carries TRBV19 and TRBJ1-6; D ambiguous. V lost 10 bases and J 5 bases, leaving 15 bases between the germline ends. This CDR3 spans 14 amino acids. Germline CDR1 and CDR2: LNHDA and SQIVND (reference sequence). The CDR3: CATNPRLDNSPLHF. In DNA form, the CDR3 reads TGTGCCACCAACCCTCGACTGGATAATTCACCCCTCCACTTT.

The J gene is TRBJ1-2, the V gene TRBV28; perhaps TRBD1 as D (5 bases). Germline CDR1 MDHEN, CDR2 SYDVKM. With 7 bases removed from V and 5 bases from J, the gap between germline ends came to 17 bases. CDR3 length: 14 amino acids. The CDR3 sequence: CASIRASSGYGYTF. In DNA form, the CDR3 reads TGTGCCAGCATCAGGGCCTCCTCTGGGTATGGCTACACCTTC.

The sample holds one count of this clone. The chain links TRBV7-2 to TRBJ2-7; 8 bases agree with TRBD2. The CDR3 is made up of 15 amino acids. Germline CDR1 SGHTA, CDR2 FQGNSA. V lost 1 base, J lost 3 bases, and 5 bases stayed unmatched. The chain's CDR3 is CASSLEGGRIYEQYF. The CDR3 DNA reads as TGTGCCAGCAGCTTAGAGGGCGGGAGGATCTACGAGCAGTACTTC.

The chain joins TRBV9 to TRBJ1-2; tentatively, D is TRBD1 (5 bases). Germline lookup yields CDR1 SGDLS and CDR2 YYNGEE. The CDR3 has 14 amino acids. V was cut by 5 bases and J by 7 bases, with 18 bases left in between. DNA for the CDR3: TGTGCCAGCAGTGATAGGGTAGGGCAGGGTGGCTACACCTTC. Protein product: CASSDRVGQGGYTF. Based on the CDR3 plus reference TRBV9 and TRBJ1-2, the full variable domain is DSGVTQTPKHLITATGQRVTLRCSPRSGDLSVYWYQQSLDQGLQFLIQYYNGEERAKGNILERFSAQQFPDLHSELNLSSLELGDSALYFCASSDRVGQGGYTFGSGTRLTVV.

This sequence joins TRBV6-2 or TRBV6-3 and TRBJ1-2; D perhaps matches TRBD1 (5 bases). This CDR3 contains 12 residues. Germline CDR1 is MNHEY and CDR2 is SVGEGT. The germline V and J ends were trimmed by 6 bases and 7 bases, with 12 bases remaining between them. The CDR3 coding sequence is TGTGCCAGCAGCCTAGACAGTGGTGGCTACACCTTC. Its protein product is CASSLDSGGYTF.

J is TRBJ1-1 and V is TRBV29-1, with D unclear. Between the trimmed V and J ends, which lost 7 bases and 6 bases, there was a span of 15 bases. The CDR3 runs 12 residues. In germline, CDR1 is SQVTM, CDR2 ANQGSEA. The CDR3 DNA follows: TGCAGCGCCTCTGAGAGGGTGGCTGAAGCTTTCTTT. Translation gives CSASERVAEAFF.

The CDR3 DNA reads TGTGCCAGCGGGAGCGGTTACAATGAGCAGTTCTTC. Its protein is CASGSGYNEQFF. This chain links TRBV7-8 with TRBJ2-1, with TRBD2 as a possible D gene (5 bases). Germline CDR1 is SGHVS and CDR2 is FQNEAQ. The CDR3 covers 12 residues. Trimming shortened V by 8 bases and J by 4 bases, and 9 bases separated the two germline ends.

This clone was seen a handful of times. The rearrangement joins TRBV7-6 to TRBJ1-1; D possibly corresponds to TRBD1 (6 bases). V lost 2 bases, J lost 3 bases, and 10 bases lay in between. The CDR3 contains 14 residues. Germline V gene data show CDR1 as SGHVS and CDR2 as FNYEAQ. The CDR3 coding sequence is TGTGCCAGCAGCTTACGGGACATGTACACTGAAGCTTTCTTT. This encodes CASSLRDMYTEAFF.

The chain joins TRBV5-1 to TRBJ1-1; 7 bases fit TRBD1. The CDR3 covers 15 residues. The J segment lost 1 base and the V segment lost 4 bases, leaving 7 bases of the junction unmatched. Germline V lookup: CDR1 SGHRS, CDR2 YFSETQ. The CDR3 region is CASSVRGQANTEAFF. CDR3 nucleotide sequence: TGCGCCAGCAGCGTGCGTGGACAGGCGAACACTGAAGCTTTCTTT.

The chain uses TRBV5-1 and TRBJ1-1; D possibly corresponds to TRBD1 (6 bases). The germline V gene has CDR1 SGHRS and CDR2 YFSETQ. V lost 4 bases to trimming and J lost 2 bases, with 18 bases between them. CDR3 length: 16 residues. CDR3 DNA: TGCGCCAGCAGCCCGTTCGGTACAGGGAGTAACACTGAAGCTTTCTTT. Translated: CASSPFGTGSNTEAFF.

This sequence joins TRBV7-3 and TRBJ2-2; D may be TRBD2 (5 bases). The germline gives CDR1 SGHTA, CDR2 FQGTGA. Between the trimmed V and J ends, which lost 4 bases and 6 bases, there was a span of 9 bases. This CDR3 comprises 13 residues. CDR3 sequence (DNA): TGTGCCAGCAGCTCCTCGGAGGCCGGGGAGCTGTTTTTT. This gives the protein CASSSSEAGELFF.

CDR3 region: CASTSGRLGTDTQYF. CDR3 DNA sequence: TGTGCCAGTACAAGCGGGCGTTTGGGCACAGATACGCAGTATTTT. This chain connects TRBV6-5 to TRBJ2-3, with TRBD2 as a possible D gene (6 bases). The V gene lost 9 bases and the J gene lost 1 base, with 17 bases spanning the gap. The CDR3 sequence is 15 residues long. Germline values: CDR1 MNHEY, CDR2 SVGAGI.

The rearrangement uses TRBV27 and TRBJ1-2, with 7 bases that match TRBD1. J lost 4 bases, V lost 10 bases, and 15 bases had no gene match. This CDR3 spans 15 amino acids. Germline V gene lookup returns CDR1 MNHEY and CDR2 SMNVEV (reference sequence). CDR3 coding DNA: TGTGCCACCATAGATCGACAGGGTTCAATCTATGGCTACACCTTC. Amino acids: CATIDRQGSIYGYTF.

The V gene is TRBV6-5, the J gene TRBJ1-5; TRBD1 matches 9 bases. This CDR3 is built from 15 residues. Germline V gene sequence: CDR1 MNHEY, CDR2 SVGAGI. J was trimmed by 4 bases and V by 2 bases; bases with no gene match: 3. CDR3 in DNA: TGTGCCAGCAGTTACGGGACAGGGAGGAATCAGCCCCAGCATTTT. This codes for CASSYGTGRNQPQHF.

The chain uses TRBV29-1 and TRBJ2-1; D is unclear. This CDR3 is built from 11 residues. V lost 4 bases and J 7 bases, leaving 8 bases between the germline ends. From germline, CDR1 is SQVTM and CDR2 ANQGSEA. CDR3 protein: CSVVPQNEQFF. In DNA form, the CDR3 reads TGCAGCGTTGTTCCCCAGAATGAGCAGTTCTTC.

This chain connects TRBV30 to TRBJ2-1; perhaps TRBD2 as D (5 bases). The length of the CDR3 is 13 residues. The V end was cut by 0 bases, the J end by 6 bases, with 9 bases between. Per the germline V gene, CDR1 is GTSNPN and CDR2 is SVGIG (reference sequence). This CDR3 is CAWSVQTSNEQFF. Here the CDR3 DNA reads TGTGCCTGGAGTGTACAAACTAGCAATGAGCAGTTCTTC.

This clone was observed a single time. The chain is built from TRBV30 and TRBJ2-2, with a tentative D call TRBD1 (8 bases). CDR1 GTSNPN and CDR2 SVGIG come from the germline V gene (reference sequence). The CDR3 is 16 amino acids. V dropped 1 base and J dropped 4 bases, with 16 bases sitting between them. CDR3 sequence: CAWSEKQGGITGELFF. For the CDR3, the DNA is TGTGCCTGGAGTGAGAAACAGGGGGGGATCACCGGGGAGCTGTTTTTT.

The chain employs TRBV6-5 and TRBJ1-5, with D uncertain. V dropped 4 bases and J dropped 4 bases, with 11 bases sitting between them. Per germline, CDR1 MNHEY and CDR2 SVGAGI. The CDR3 has 14 residues. CDR3 nucleotide sequence: TGTGCCAGCAGTTCCTACAGCGGAAATCAGCCCCAGCATTTT. This codes for CASSSYSGNQPQHF.

The chain links TRBV28 to TRBJ2-1; 7 bases are shared with TRBD2. This CDR3 has 13 amino acids. Trimming removed 8 bases from V and 4 bases from J; junction bases left unmatched: 5. Germline V lookup: CDR1 MDHEN, CDR2 SYDVKM. The CDR3 sequence: CASLAERYNEQFF. In nucleotides, the CDR3 is TGTGCCAGCCTAGCGGAGAGATACAATGAGCAGTTCTTC.

The V and J genes are TRBV5-6 and TRBJ1-5; 8 bases match TRBD1. The V gene's germline CDR1 is SGHDT and CDR2 YYEEEE. J was trimmed by 5 bases and V by 0 bases; bases with no gene match: 4. The CDR3 is 15 residues long. DNA for the CDR3: TGTGCCAGCAGCTTGGGGACAGGGCGTGATCAGCCCCAGCATTTT. Translation: CASSLGTGRDQPQHF. The full variable domain, in which reference TRBV5-6 and TRBJ1-5 provide the parts outside the CDR3, is DAGVTQSPTHLIKTRGQQVTLRCSPKSGHDTVSWYQQALGQGPQFIFQYYEEEERQRGNFPDRFSGHQFPNYSSELNVNALLLGDSALYLCASSLGTGRDQPQHFGDGTRLSIL.

The CDR3 loop reads CASSRTGSKSNQPQHF. The DNA for the CDR3 is TGTGCCAGCAGTCGAACGGGTTCGAAAAGCAATCAGCCCCAGCATTTT. The J gene is TRBJ1-5, the V gene TRBV2; D unresolved. This CDR3 is 16 amino acids long. Germline V gene data show CDR1 as SNHLY and CDR2 as FYNNEI. V lost 5 bases to trimming and J lost 1 base, with 15 bases between them.

This sequence joins TRBV28 and TRBJ1-2; 10 positions match TRBD1. The V gene end was trimmed by 5 bases and the J gene end by 8 bases; junction bases not matched to a gene: 11. The CDR3 is 15 amino acids. Germline lookup yields CDR1 MDHEN and CDR2 SYDVKM. CDR3 loop: CASSPPDRGLRGYTF. The CDR3 DNA sequence: TGTGCCAGCAGTCCTCCCGACAGGGGGCTTCGAGGCTACACCTTC.

The chain uses TRBV27 and TRBJ2-7; 7 bases align to TRBD1. The CDR3 contains 16 residues. Germline V CDR1 and CDR2: MNHEY, SMNVEV (reference sequence). Trimming removed 6 bases from V and 4 bases from J; junction bases left unmatched: 15. As DNA, the CDR3 is TGTGCCAGCAGCTCAAAAGGACGGGACAGCAAATACGAGCAGTACTTC. Residues: CASSSKGRDSKYEQYF.

V is TRBV5-1 and J is TRBJ1-6, with 7 bases fitting TRBD1. The V gene's germline CDR1 is SGHRS and CDR2 YFSETQ. CDR3 length: 15 amino acids. J lost 8 bases, V lost 7 bases, and 12 bases had no gene match. The CDR3, as DNA: TGCGCCAGCTGGGACAGCCCAGGGTCGGATTCACCCCTCCACTTT. Translating gives CASWDSPGSDSPLHF.

V gene TRBV3-1 (or the pseudogene TRBV3-2) combines with J gene TRBJ2-1; TRBD2 agrees at 8 bases. In germline, CDR1 is LGHDT, CDR2 YNNKEL (reference sequence). The CDR3 has 17 amino acids. Trimming removed 4 bases from V and 6 bases from J; junction bases left unmatched: 14. CDR3 amino acids: CASSPSLGIAGSNEQFF. The CDR3 DNA reads TGTGCCAGCAGCCCCTCATTAGGAATAGCGGGATCCAATGAGCAGTTCTTC.

This clone occurred once. The V call is TRBV10-1, the J call TRBJ2-7, with 12 nucleotides matching TRBD2. Germline V gene lookup returns CDR1 WNHNN and CDR2 SYGVQD (reference sequence). Trimming removed 0 bases from V and 8 bases from J; junction bases left unmatched: 8. This CDR3 is built from 16 residues. The CDR3 region is CASSESTPSGRAKQYF. DNA of the CDR3: TGCGCCAGCAGTGAGTCGACGCCTAGCGGGAGGGCCAAGCAGTACTTC.

About this clone itself: Mismatch with germline at one junction end may stem from a read error. The V call is TRBV27, the J call TRBJ1-5, with 7 positions matching TRBD1. Germline V gene lookup returns CDR1 MNHEY and CDR2 SMNVEV (reference sequence). This CDR3 comprises 14 residues. CDR3 in DNA: TGTGCCAGCAGTGGAAACAGGGGCAAACAGCCCCAGCATTTT. Translation gives CASSGNRGKQPQHF.

This chain uses TRBV7-2 with TRBJ2-3; D perhaps matches TRBD2 (5 bases). This CDR3 has 15 amino acids. Per germline, CDR1 SGHTA and CDR2 FQGNSA. Trimming took 2 bases from V and 0 from J, leaving 9 bases between them. CDR3 bases: TGTGCCAGCAGCTTACTTCTAGCTAGCACAGATACGCAGTATTTT. Protein product: CASSLLLASTDTQYF. The whole variable domain, remainder taken from reference TRBV7-2 and TRBJ2-3, is GAGVSQSPSNKVTEKGKDVELRCDPISGHTALYWYRQSLGQGLEFLIYFQGNSAPDKSGLPSDRFSAERTGGSVSTLTIQRTQQEDSAVYLCASSLLLASTDTQYFGPGTRLTVL.